This is a list of T cell receptor beta chains from one sample in a study of Ad26.COV2.S vaccination and SARS-CoV-2 variants. TCRdb's copy holds only in-frame clones and misses some; the assay was immunoSEQ multiplex PCR. The sample has under 250,000 clones, approximately 90% seen once; the top ten hold under 3%. The sequencing here drew on peripheral blood, taken in a trial of Ad26.COV2.S vaccine versus placebo. The origin of the receptors is a person aged 18-60 years who received the Ad26.COV2.S COVID-19 vaccine or a placebo. Both conserved end residues are part of each CDR3. The order of the fields is D gene, J gene, clone size, V gene, CDR3 protein, CDR3 DNA. A D gene is named only where the DNA matches it firmly. Rows may omit the clone size; those that give it use once, few, many or a size class.

>.|TRBJ1-1|.|TRBV12-3/TRBV12-4
CASSFRRNTEAFF
TGTGCCAGCAGTTTCCGCAGAAACACTGAAGCTTTCTTT
>TRBD1|TRBJ1-2|.|TRBV7-9
CASSIQGERYGYTF
TGTGCCAGCAGCATACAGGGGGAGAGGTATGGCTACACCTTC
>.|TRBJ1-6|.|TRBV9
CASSPTGLPNSPLHF
TGTGCCAGCAGCCCCACGGGACTCCCGAATTCACCCCTCCACTTT
>.|TRBJ1-2|.|TRBV7-2
CASSLEGGTFGGYTF
TGTGCCAGCAGCTTAGAAGGGGGGACCTTCGGGGGCTACACCTTC
>.|TRBJ1-3|.|TRBV6-6
CASSYSDGRANTIYF
TGTGCCAGCAGTTACTCGGACGGGAGAGCAAACACCATATATTTT
>.|TRBJ2-3|.|TRBV9
CASSSTPDTYLTF
TGTGCCAGCAGCTCCACTCCAGACACCTATCTTACTTTT
>.|TRBJ2-1|.|TRBV27
CAAGRGSYNEQFF
TGTGCTGCAGGGCGGGGTTCCTACAATGAGCAGTTCTTC
>.|TRBJ2-5|.|TRBV1
CTSSHSSSGGRYQETQYF
TGCACCAGCAGCCATTCCTCCAGCGGGGGCCGGTATCAAGAGACCCAGTACTTC
>.|TRBJ1-1|few|TRBV7-9
CASSTEEGFNTEAFF
TGTGCCAGCAGCACAGAGGAGGGGTTTAACACTGAAGCTTTCTTT
>.|TRBJ2-5|.|TRBV18
CASSPLSGLETQYF
TGTGCCAGCTCACCCCTATCAGGGTTGGAGACCCAGTACTTC
>.|TRBJ2-3|.|TRBV12-5
CASGSRRGGSTDTQYF
TGTGCTAGTGGTTCCCGCAGGGGGGGGAGCACAGATACGCAGTATTTT
>.|TRBJ2-2|.|TRBV19
CASSLGANTGELFF
TGTGCCAGTAGTCTGGGGGCGAACACCGGGGAGCTGTTTTTT
>TRBD1|TRBJ2-3|once|TRBV7-2
CASSSPTGPDTQYF
TGTGCCAGCAGCTCTCCGACAGGGCCAGATACGCAGTATTTT
>.|TRBJ1-2|.|TRBV15
CATSRGEGPNYGYTF
TGTGCCACCAGCAGAGGTGAAGGGCCTAACTATGGCTACACCTTC
>TRBD1|TRBJ2-5|.|TRBV4-3
CASSQDWTGTGETQYF
TGCGCCAGCAGCCAAGATTGGACAGGGACAGGAGAGACCCAGTACTTC
>.|TRBJ2-5|.|TRBV30
CAWRGHFQETQYF
TGTGCCTGGAGGGGACACTTCCAAGAGACCCAGTACTTC
>.|TRBJ2-2|.|TRBV19
CASSIRRVVGRGTGELFF
TGTGCCAGTAGTATAAGAAGGGTTGTCGGGAGAGGGACCGGGGAGCTGTTTTTT
>.|TRBJ2-1|.|TRBV7-6
CASSSNSGRDEQFF
TGTGCCAGCAGCTCTAACAGTGGCCGGGATGAGCAGTTCTTC
>.|TRBJ2-6|.|TRBV12-3/TRBV12-4
CASSYKAAGVLTF
TGTGCCAGCAGTTACAAGGCGGCCGGCGTCCTGACTTTC
>TRBD1|TRBJ1-2|.|TRBV7-9
CASSPDRVYGYTF
TGTGCCAGCAGCCCTGACAGGGTATATGGCTACACCTTC
>.|TRBJ1-2|.|TRBV11-1
CASSPIDSYGYTF
TGTGCCAGCAGCCCTATCGACAGCTATGGCTACACCTTC
>TRBD1|TRBJ1-3|once|TRBV19
CASSWTGTYSGNTIYF
TGTGCCAGTAGTTGGACAGGAACCTACTCTGGAAACACCATATATTTT
>.|TRBJ2-1|.|TRBV28
CASSFQKRVRSLNDNEQFF
TGTGCCAGCAGTTTTCAAAAACGCGTCCGGAGTCTAAACGACAATGAGCAGTTCTTC
>TRBD1|TRBJ1-5|.|TRBV5-8
CASSFSTGVSQPQHF
TGTGCCAGCAGCTTTTCGACAGGGGTAAGCCAGCCCCAGCATTTT
>.|TRBJ2-7|.|TRBV2
CASSEIVRAYEQYF
TGTGCCAGCAGTGAAATAGTCAGAGCCTACGAGCAGTACTTC
>TRBD1|TRBJ2-4|once|TRBV19
CASSETGTRKNIQYF
TGTGCCAGTAGTGAGACAGGGACCCGCAAAAACATTCAGTACTTC
>.|TRBJ1-5|few|TRBV2
CASSTIGAGNQPQHF
TGTGCCAGCAGTACAATCGGGGCGGGGAATCAGCCCCAGCATTTT
>TRBD1|TRBJ2-7|.|TRBV15
CATSRGQGARKF
TGTGCCACCAGCAGAGGACAGGGGGCGAGGAAGTTC
>TRBD2|TRBJ2-3|.|TRBV28
CASSLVRLASSTDTQYF
TGTGCCAGCAGCTTGGTTCGACTAGCCTCTAGCACAGATACGCAGTATTTT
>TRBD2|TRBJ2-5|.|TRBV30
CAWSTGRGGYETQYF
TGTGCCTGGAGTACTGGGCGGGGGGGCTATGAGACCCAGTACTTC
>.|TRBJ2-1|few|TRBV11-2
CASSTARFTYNEQFF
TGTGCCAGCAGCACCGCTAGGTTCACCTACAATGAGCAGTTCTTC
>.|TRBJ2-1|.|TRBV7-6
CASSSAPTISYNEQFF
TGTGCCAGCAGCTCCGCGCCGACGATCTCCTACAATGAGCAGTTCTTC
>TRBD2|TRBJ2-1|.|TRBV6-2/TRBV6-3
CASSYPSRTSGGAGEQFF
TGTGCCAGCAGTTACCCGAGTCGGACTAGCGGGGGGGCAGGTGAGCAGTTCTTC
>TRBD2|TRBJ2-2|.|TRBV7-3
CASSFTSGRGGELFF
TGTGCCAGCAGCTTTACTAGCGGGAGGGGCGGGGAGCTGTTTTTT
>.|TRBJ2-3|.|TRBV3-1/TRBV3-2
CASSLTGGLTDTQYF
TGTGCCAGCAGCCTGACAGGAGGACTAACAGATACGCAGTATTTT
>TRBD2|TRBJ2-2|.|TRBV7-2
CASSPTAGGLKTGELFF
TGTGCCAGCAGCCCTACGGCGGGAGGCCTTAAGACCGGGGAGCTGTTTTTT
>TRBD1|TRBJ1-1|.|TRBV5-1
CASSLLEGARTEAFF
TGCGCCAGCAGCTTGTTGGAGGGGGCGCGAACTGAAGCTTTCTTT